These 7 T cell receptor beta chains were all obtained from the same sample, sequenced in a study of blood T cell repertoires in COVID-19. Assay used: immunoSEQ multiplex PCR; TCRdb lists only in-frame clones, some missing. The table has 300,000 to 350,000 clones, approximately 83% seen once. Sequences were obtained from PBMCs or T cells enriched from blood (not recorded which). The receptors were sampled from a man in his thirties or forties who had recovered from COVID-19.

The rearrangement uses TRBV7-6 and TRBJ1-5; 12 nucleotides match TRBD1. Germline trimming cut 1 base from V and 6 bases from J; bases unmatched to any gene: 13. From germline, CDR1 is SGHVS and CDR2 FNYEAQ. CDR3 size: 19 residues. For the CDR3, the DNA is TGTGCCAGCAGCTTAGTTAAATGGGGGACAGGGGGCGCAGGTCAGCCCCAGCATTTT. This sequence encodes CASSLVKWGTGGAGQPQHF.

J is TRBJ2-1 and V is TRBV16; D possibly corresponds to TRBD2 (6 bases). CDR1 and CDR2 (germline): KGHSY, FQNENV. The CDR3 consists of 14 residues. Deletions cut 0 bases from V and 6 bases from J, with 9 bases between. CDR3 loop: CASSQSSGVNEQFF. The CDR3 region has the DNA TGTGCCAGCAGCCAATCCTCGGGAGTCAATGAGCAGTTCTTC.

This chain links TRBV7-2 with TRBJ2-5, with TRBD2 matching over 7 bases. The CDR3 has 12 residues. The germline V gene encodes CDR1 SGHTA and CDR2 FQGNSA. Trimming cost V 5 bases and J 4 bases; bases outside gene matches: 1. The CDR3, as DNA: TGTGCCAGCAGCGGGGGGGGAGAGACCCAGTACTTC. Translated: CASSGGGETQYF.

V and J are TRBV5-1 and TRBJ1-2; D unresolved. Germline CDR1 and CDR2: SGHRS and YFSETQ. CDR3 length: 14 residues. Trimming left V 2 bases short and J 2 bases short, with 10 bases between. The CDR3 loop is CASSFYSGNYGYTF. As DNA, the CDR3 is TGCGCCAGCAGCTTTTATTCGGGGAACTATGGCTACACCTTC.

Here the CDR3 reads CATSQGPGGYTF. Here the CDR3 DNA reads TGTGCCACCAGCCAGGGGCCCGGTGGCTACACCTTC. The chain has TRBV24-1 and TRBJ1-2; tentative D call: TRBD1 (6 bases). The CDR3 runs 12 residues. V shed 7 bases and J shed 7 bases, with 12 bases lying between them. Germline-derived CDR1 and CDR2 are KGHDR and SFDVKD.

The chain joins TRBV29-1 to TRBJ1-1; D might be TRBD1 (6 bases). CDR1 is SQVTM and CDR2 is ANQGSEA in the germline V gene. The CDR3 spans 14 residues. The V end was cut by 5 bases, the J end by 6 bases, with 19 bases between. The chain's CDR3 is CSVWSPGERAEAFF. The CDR3 nucleotides read TGCAGCGTTTGGTCTCCAGGGGAGAGGGCTGAAGCTTTCTTT.

V usage is TRBV4-2 and J usage is TRBJ1-1; D unclear. V lost 4 bases and J 0 bases, leaving 24 bases between the germline ends. CDR3 length: 19 amino acids. Germline lookup yields CDR1 LGHNA and CDR2 YNFKEQ. The CDR3 nucleotides are TGTGCCAGCAGCCCCCAACCCGAAATCGTGGCAGGCATGAACACTGAAGCTTTCTTT. This codes for CASSPQPEIVAGMNTEAFF.